The 28 T cell receptor beta chains reported below all come from one sample, sequenced in a study of cytomegalovirus exposure and HLA in healthy donors. In the PCR, 60 Vbeta and 13 Jbeta primers were used. Clones were read by immunoSEQ multiplex PCR, and TCRdb kept only the in-frame ones, dropping some. The data contain around 110,000 clones, around 81% of them seen just once; the ten biggest clones take up under 5%. The sequencing input was PBMCs. The receptors shown here come from a woman aged 25 to 39 in good health and CMV-seronegative.

The chain recombines TRBV28 with TRBJ1-5; 7 bases fit TRBD1. CDR3 length equals 13 residues. V shed 7 bases, J shed 6 bases, and the junction held 6 bases outside the gene matches. Germline CDR1 MDHEN, CDR2 SYDVKM. CDR3 DNA sequence: TGTGCCAGCAAAGGGACAGAGAGTCAGCCCCAGCATTTT. The encoded protein is CASKGTESQPQHF. The full variable domain, in which reference TRBV28 and TRBJ1-5 provide the parts outside the CDR3, is DVKVTQSSRYLVKRTGEKVFLECVQDMDHENMFWYRQDPGLGLRLIYFSYDVKMKEKGDIPEGYSVSREKKERFSLILESASTNQTSMYLCASKGTESQPQHFGDGTRLSIL.

This chain joins TRBV6-5 and TRBJ2-7; 9 nucleotides match TRBD2. With 4 bases clipped from V and 3 bases from J, the junction kept 4 bases outside the gene matches. The germline V gene has CDR1 MNHEY and CDR2 SVGAGI. This CDR3 is 14 amino acids long. CDR3 in DNA: TGTGCCAGCAGTTCTAGCGGGAAGATCTACGAGCAGTACTTC. Encoded protein: CASSSSGKIYEQYF.

In DNA, the CDR3 is TGCGCCAGCAGACCGACTAGCGGGAGGGCCGAGGAGCTGTTTTTT. It is translated as CASRPTSGRAEELFF. This sequence joins TRBV5-1 and TRBJ2-2; 14 bases match TRBD2. Looked up from germline, CDR1 is SGHRS and CDR2 is YFSETQ. This CDR3 is built from 15 residues. Trimming took 5 bases from V and 10 from J; bases not matched to a gene: 7.

The chain uses TRBV10-3 and TRBJ1-1, with TRBD1 as a possible D gene (6 bases). The CDR3 length is 13 residues. The V and J ends lost 2 bases and 6 bases respectively, with 10 bases between them. Germline CDR1 is ENHRY and CDR2 is SYGVKD. CDR3 protein: CAISETGRAEAFF. The CDR3 DNA is TGTGCCATCAGTGAGACAGGGCGGGCTGAAGCTTTCTTT.

V usage is TRBV4-1 and J usage is TRBJ2-2; weak D call: TRBD1 (8 bases). Germline loops: CDR1 MGHRA, CDR2 YSYEKL. The CDR3 consists of 18 residues. V was cut by 1 base and J by 4 bases, with 19 bases left in between. CDR3 nucleotide sequence: TGCGCCAGCAGCCAAGCGGGGGGAGGACAGGGTAGCACCGGGGAGCTGTTTTTT. Translating gives CASSQAGGGQGSTGELFF.

The V call is TRBV9, the J call TRBJ1-5; TRBD1 matches 9 bases. Trimming removed 3 bases from V and 6 bases from J; junction bases left unmatched: 7. This CDR3 has 15 amino acids. Germline V gene data show CDR1 as SGDLS and CDR2 as YYNGEE. The CDR3 is CASSGRQGVRQPQHF. The CDR3 coding sequence is TGTGCCAGCAGCGGCCGACAGGGGGTACGTCAGCCCCAGCATTTT.

This clone was seen just once. The chain carries TRBV23-1 and TRBJ2-7, with 9 bases fitting TRBD1. TRBV23-1 qualifies as an ORF whose function is uncertain. This CDR3 is built from 14 residues. V gave up 3 bases and J gave up 4 bases; unmatched junction bases: 4. This CDR3 reads CASSHGTGHYEQYF. The DNA for the CDR3 is TGCGCCAGCAGTCACGGGACAGGGCATTACGAGCAGTACTTC.

The chain uses TRBV9 and TRBJ2-2, with a possible D match to TRBD1 (6 bases). The CDR3 covers 15 residues. Trimming left V 4 bases short and J 1 base short, with 11 bases between. Germline V gene lookup returns CDR1 SGDLS and CDR2 YYNGEE. CDR3 sequence: CASSPGQMNTGELFF. The CDR3 DNA follows: TGTGCCAGCAGCCCCGGACAGATGAACACCGGGGAGCTGTTTTTT.

This sequence joins TRBV7-9 and TRBJ2-7; D is unresolved. This CDR3 spans 13 amino acids. Germline V gene sequence: CDR1 SEHNR, CDR2 FQNEAQ (reference sequence). Trimming removed 2 bases at V and 4 bases at J, with 9 bases between. CDR3 amino acids: CASSLLGGYEQYF. The CDR3 DNA sequence: TGTGCCAGCAGCTTACTAGGCGGTTACGAGCAGTACTTC. Full variable domain (missing parts from reference TRBV7-9 and TRBJ2-7): DTGVSQNPRHKITKRGQNVTFRCDPISEHNRLYWYRQTLGQGPEFLTYFQNEAQLEKSRLLSDRFSAERPKGSFSTLEIQRTEQGDSAMYLCASSLLGGYEQYFGPGTRLTVT.

This clone was counted only a few times. The chain carries TRBV18 and TRBJ1-1; D remains ambiguous. Trimming left V 6 bases short and J 5 bases short, with 10 bases between. This CDR3 spans 12 amino acids. Germline-derived CDR1 and CDR2 are KGHSH and LQKENI. In DNA form, the CDR3 reads TGTGCCAGCTCCTTGATCCGGACTGAAGCTTTCTTT. It codes for CASSLIRTEAFF.

The chain employs TRBV7-9 and TRBJ1-5; 8 nucleotides align to TRBD1. The CDR3 has 15 residues. The J segment lost 0 bases and the V segment lost 5 bases, leaving 3 bases of the junction unmatched. In germline, CDR1 is SEHNR, CDR2 FQNEAQ (reference sequence). The CDR3 sequence is CASSGTGYSNQPQHF. The DNA for the CDR3 is TGTGCCAGCAGCGGGACAGGTTATAGCAATCAGCCCCAGCATTTT.

This chain links TRBV15 with TRBJ2-1; D is undetermined. With 6 bases removed from V and 5 bases from J, the gap between germline ends came to 8 bases. Germline CDR1 reads LNHNV; CDR2 reads YYDKDF (reference sequence). The CDR3 extends over 12 amino acids. Here the CDR3 reads CATSNLDNEQFF. Here the CDR3 DNA reads TGTGCCACCAGTAACTTAGACAATGAGCAGTTCTTC.

The rearrangement uses TRBV5-6 and TRBJ1-1, with unresolved D. The germline V and J ends were trimmed by 4 bases and 6 bases, with 16 bases remaining between them. This CDR3 has 14 residues. Germline V CDR1 and CDR2: SGHDT, YYEEEE. The CDR3 region is CASSRLASYAEAFF. DNA of the CDR3: TGTGCCAGCAGCCGGCTAGCGTCATATGCTGAAGCTTTCTTT.

The chain carries TRBV9 and TRBJ2-3; 9 positions match TRBD2. Germline loops: CDR1 SGDLS, CDR2 YYNGEE. This CDR3 is built from 16 residues. Losses at the gene ends were 4 bases for V and 4 bases for J; bases not matched to a gene: 10. CDR3 bases: TGTGCCAGCAGCCCCCCAAGGCGGGAGGGCCCAGATACGCAGTATTTT. It yields the protein CASSPPRREGPDTQYF.

This clone was detected once. The rearrangement joins TRBV10-1 to TRBJ2-1; TRBD1 aligns across 8 bases. V lost 4 bases to trimming and J lost 4 bases; unmatched junction nucleotides: 3. Germline V CDR1 and CDR2: WNHNN, SYGVQD (reference sequence). The CDR3 runs 14 residues. CDR3 DNA: TGCGCCAGCAGTGGACAGGGGAATTACAATGAGCAGTTCTTC. Translated, it gives CASSGQGNYNEQFF.

The table lists this clone with a few counts. This chain joins TRBV23-1 and TRBJ2-5; TRBD1 agrees at 9 bases. TRBV23-1 is an open reading frame, and its role is uncertain. The CDR3 totals 17 residues. V gave up 1 base and J gave up 0 bases; unmatched junction bases: 6. CDR3 residues: CASSQFRDRAYQETQYF. CDR3 bases: TGCGCCAGCAGTCAATTCCGGGACAGGGCTTACCAAGAGACCCAGTACTTC.

The V and J genes are TRBV18 and TRBJ2-3; TRBD2 matches at 10 bases. The CDR3 totals 16 residues. From germline, CDR1 is KGHSH and CDR2 LQKENI. Trimming removed 1 base from V and 4 bases from J; junction bases left unmatched: 5. This CDR3 is CASSPRLAGDADTQYF. DNA of the CDR3: TGTGCCAGCTCACCACGCCTAGCGGGAGACGCAGATACGCAGTATTTT. The full variable domain, with the rest looked up from reference TRBV18 and TRBJ2-3, is NAGVMQNPRHLVRRRGQEARLRCSPMKGHSHVYWYRQLPEEGLKFMVYLQKENIIDESGMPKERFSAEFPKEGPSILRIQQVVRGDSAAYFCASSPRLAGDADTQYFGPGTRLTVL.

The V call is TRBV7-9, the J call TRBJ1-1, with D hard to call. The germline V gene has CDR1 SEHNR and CDR2 FQNEAQ (reference sequence). V shed 10 bases and J shed 4 bases, with 16 bases lying between them. The CDR3 is made up of 13 amino acids. CDR3 protein: CAIRPGGRTEAFF. DNA of the CDR3: TGTGCCATCCGACCCGGCGGTCGCACTGAAGCTTTCTTT.

V usage is TRBV14 and J usage is TRBJ1-2; D is perhaps TRBD1 (5 bases). The V and J ends lost 3 bases and 3 bases respectively, with 11 bases between them. The CDR3 runs 14 residues. Germline CDR1 reads SGHDN; CDR2 reads FVKESK. The CDR3 sequence is CASSQGGLDYGYTF. The CDR3 DNA follows: TGTGCCAGCAGCCAGGGGGGGTTGGACTATGGCTACACCTTC.

The rearrangement links TRBV19 to TRBJ2-2; 13 bases are a match to TRBD2. This CDR3 region has 16 residues. With 7 bases clipped from V and 7 bases from J, the junction kept 9 bases outside the gene matches. Germline V lookup: CDR1 LNHDA, CDR2 SQIVND (reference sequence). The CDR3 coding sequence is TGTGCCAGTAAATCAACAGGACTAGCGGGAGTCGGGGAGCTGTTTTTT. Protein product: CASKSTGLAGVGELFF.

This sequence joins TRBV9 and TRBJ2-6, with unresolved D. The V end was cut by 4 bases, the J end by 0 bases, with 14 bases between. Germline loops: CDR1 SGDLS, CDR2 YYNGEE. The CDR3 runs 17 residues. CDR3 loop: CASSPTTSLSGANVLTF. For the CDR3, the DNA is TGTGCCAGCAGCCCTACGACAAGCCTCTCTGGGGCCAACGTCCTGACTTTC.

The chain uses TRBV27 and TRBJ2-3; TRBD1 matches 8 bases. V lost 2 bases to trimming and J lost 1 base; unmatched junction nucleotides: 2. CDR1 MNHEY and CDR2 SMNVEV come from the germline V gene (reference sequence). The CDR3 is 15 residues long. CDR3 coding DNA: TGTGCCAGCAGTTTAGAACAGGGGGGCACAGATACGCAGTATTTT. This encodes CASSLEQGGTDTQYF.

V gene TRBV5-8 combines with J gene TRBJ2-7; D might be TRBD2 (6 bases). Germline CDR1 reads SGHTS; CDR2 reads YDEGEE. The V and J ends lost 2 bases and 1 base respectively, with 13 bases between them. The CDR3 loop spans 15 amino acids. CDR3 bases: TGTGCCAGCAGCTTAGGCGCAGGGAGGTCCTACGAGCAGTACTTC. This encodes CASSLGAGRSYEQYF. Supplemented by reference TRBV5-8 and TRBJ2-7, the full variable domain reads EAGVTQSPTHLIKTRGQQATLRCSPISGHTSVYWYQQALGLGLQFLLWYDEGEERNRGNFPPRFSGRQFPNYSSELNVNALELEDSALYLCASSLGAGRSYEQYFGPGTRLTVT.

The gene calls are TRBV7-2 and TRBJ2-3; 7 nucleotides match TRBD2. The V gene end was trimmed by 4 bases and the J gene end by 0 bases; junction bases not matched to a gene: 4. The germline V gene has CDR1 SGHTA and CDR2 FQGNSA. The CDR3 consists of 15 residues. The CDR3 nucleotides read TGTGCCAGCAGCTCCCAGCGGGGTAGCACAGATACGCAGTATTTT. Translation gives CASSSQRGSTDTQYF.

As for this clone: Different DNA sequences within this sample yield the same CDR3. As DNA, the CDR3 is TGCGCCAGCAGCTTAAGACAGGGTTTCGACAATGAGCAGTTCTTC. The encoded protein is CASSLRQGFDNEQFF. The chain links TRBV5-1 to TRBJ2-1; 7 bases agree with TRBD1. The CDR3 totals 15 residues. V dropped 2 bases and J dropped 5; count of bases not matched to a gene: 7. Germline V lookup: CDR1 SGHRS, CDR2 YFSETQ. The full variable domain, its missing parts supplied by reference TRBV5-1 and TRBJ2-1, is KAGVTQTPRYLIKTRGQQVTLSCSPISGHRSVSWYQQTPGQGLQFLFEYFSETQRNKGNFPGRFSGRQFSNSRSEMNVSTLELGDSALYLCASSLRQGFDNEQFFGPGTRLTVL.

This clone was counted a few times. The chain recombines TRBV5-6 with TRBJ1-2; 7 bases fit TRBD1. The length of the CDR3 is 16 residues. The V gene's germline CDR1 is SGHDT and CDR2 YYEEEE. Trimming at V came to 2 bases and at J to 0 bases, leaving 7 bases not matched to a gene. The CDR3 DNA sequence: TGTGCCAGCAGCTTAGGGGCAGGGGGGACTAACTATGGCTACACCTTC. Translation gives CASSLGAGGTNYGYTF.

This clone was recorded only once. The V and J genes are TRBV7-2 and TRBJ1-3; a weak D match, TRBD1 (6 bases). From germline, CDR1 is SGHTA and CDR2 FQGNSA. V dropped 3 bases and J dropped 2 bases, with 8 bases sitting between them. The CDR3 has 14 amino acids. The CDR3: CASSFRTAGNTIYF. The CDR3 coding sequence is TGTGCCAGCAGCTTCAGGACAGCTGGAAACACCATATATTTT.

This clone was recorded a few times. This rearrangement joins TRBV6-6 to TRBJ2-7, with D perhaps matching TRBD2 (6 bases). The CDR3 is made up of 16 amino acids. Germline lookup yields CDR1 MNHNY and CDR2 SVGAGI (reference sequence). Deletions cut 4 bases from V and 0 bases from J, with 16 bases between. CDR3 sequence (DNA): TGTGCCAGCAGTTCCCCTGGAGGGACCAGCTCCTACGAGCAGTACTTC. Protein sequence: CASSSPGGTSSYEQYF.